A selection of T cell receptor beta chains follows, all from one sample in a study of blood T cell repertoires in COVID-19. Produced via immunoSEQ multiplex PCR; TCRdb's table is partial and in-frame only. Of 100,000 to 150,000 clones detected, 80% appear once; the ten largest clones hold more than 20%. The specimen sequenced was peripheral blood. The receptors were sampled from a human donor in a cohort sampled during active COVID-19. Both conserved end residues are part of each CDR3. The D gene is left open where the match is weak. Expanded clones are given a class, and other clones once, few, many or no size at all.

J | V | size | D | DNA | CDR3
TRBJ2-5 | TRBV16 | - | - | TGTGCCAGCAGCCAATTTACAGCAAAAGAGACCCAGTACTTC | CASSQFTAKETQYF
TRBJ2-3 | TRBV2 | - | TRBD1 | TGTGCCAGCAGTCCCGACAGGGGGCATACAGATACGCAGTATTTT | CASSPDRGHTDTQYF
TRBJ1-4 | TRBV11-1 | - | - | TGTGCCAGCAGCTCCCGCGGCAGCGTCCTGTTTTTT | CASSSRGSVLFF
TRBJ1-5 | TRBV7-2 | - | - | TGTGCCAGCAGCTTTGGACAGAATCAGCCCCAGCATTTT | CASSFGQNQPQHF
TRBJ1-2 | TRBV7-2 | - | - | TGTGCCAGCAGCTTAGTTACGGACTATGGCTACACCTTC | CASSLVTDYGYTF
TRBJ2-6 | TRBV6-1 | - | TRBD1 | TGTGCCAGCAGTGGTCAGGGGGTTTCTGGGGCCAACGTCCTGACTTTC | CASSGQGVSGANVLTF
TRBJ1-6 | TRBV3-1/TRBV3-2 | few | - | TGTGCCAGCAGCCAAGTTAGGACAATCTATAATTCACCCCTCCACTTT | CASSQVRTIYNSPLHF
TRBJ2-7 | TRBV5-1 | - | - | TGCGCCAGCAGGGTAGGACTGAACTACGAGCAGTACTTC | CASRVGLNYEQYF
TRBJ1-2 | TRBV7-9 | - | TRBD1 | TGTGCCAGCAGCCCCGACAGGGGGCTGATCTATGGCTACACCTTC | CASSPDRGLIYGYTF
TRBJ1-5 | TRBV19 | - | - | TGTGCCAGTAGTATTCTGATAGCCCAGCCCCAGCATTTT | CASSILIAQPQHF
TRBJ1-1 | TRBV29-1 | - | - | TGCAGCGCCCTACTTACAGGGAGGAACACTGAAGCTTTCTTT | CSALLTGRNTEAFF
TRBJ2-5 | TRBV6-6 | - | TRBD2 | TGTGCCAGCAGTTACTTGGGGGGAGGGCCGGGAGAGACCCAGTACTTC | CASSYLGGGPGETQYF
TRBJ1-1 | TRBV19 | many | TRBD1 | TGTGCCAGTAGTCCTTGGGGGACAGGGCGAGGAAAAGCTTTCTTT | CASSPWGTGRGKAFF
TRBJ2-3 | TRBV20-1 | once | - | TGCAGTGCTAATGAGGGTAGCGGAGGCTGGGATACGCAGTATTTT | CSANEGSGGWDTQYF
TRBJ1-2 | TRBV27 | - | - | TGTGCCAGCAGTTCCCTTTGGCAGGGCCACTATGGCTACACCTTC | CASSSLWQGHYGYTF
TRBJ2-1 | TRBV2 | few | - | TGTGCCAGCAGTGACAATGGGCTTTATGAGCAGTTCTTC | CASSDNGLYEQFF
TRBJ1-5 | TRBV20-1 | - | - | TGCAGTGCTACCAGGGATCAGCCCCAGCATTTT | CSATRDQPQHF
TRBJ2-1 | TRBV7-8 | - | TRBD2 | TGTGCCAGCAGTACCTCGCCGGGGGGTAATGAGCAGTTCTTC | CASSTSPGGNEQFF
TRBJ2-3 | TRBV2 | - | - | TGTGCCAGCAGTTCCCGGGGGTCGGACACAGATACGCAGTATTTT | CASSSRGSDTDTQYF
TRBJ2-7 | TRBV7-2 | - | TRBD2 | TGTGCCAGCAGCTTTCGGAGCGGGGGGGCGGACGAGCAGTACTTC | CASSFRSGGADEQYF